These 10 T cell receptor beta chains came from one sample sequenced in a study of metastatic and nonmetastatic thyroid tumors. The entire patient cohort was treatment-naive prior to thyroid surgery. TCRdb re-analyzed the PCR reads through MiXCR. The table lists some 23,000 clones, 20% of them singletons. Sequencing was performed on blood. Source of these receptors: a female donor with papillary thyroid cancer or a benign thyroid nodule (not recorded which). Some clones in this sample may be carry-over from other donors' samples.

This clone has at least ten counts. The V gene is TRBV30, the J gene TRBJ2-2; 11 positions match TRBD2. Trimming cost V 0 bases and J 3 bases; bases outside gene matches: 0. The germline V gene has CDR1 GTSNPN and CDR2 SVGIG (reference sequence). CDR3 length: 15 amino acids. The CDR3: CAWSVLAGDTGELFF. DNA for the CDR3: TGTGCCTGGAGTGTACTAGCGGGAGACACCGGGGAGCTGTTTTTT.

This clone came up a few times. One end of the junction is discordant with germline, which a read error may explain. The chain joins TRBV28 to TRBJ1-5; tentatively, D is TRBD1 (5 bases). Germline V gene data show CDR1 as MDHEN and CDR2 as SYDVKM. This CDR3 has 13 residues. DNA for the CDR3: TGTGCCAGCAGTTTAAGAGGGGATCAGCCCCAAAATTTT. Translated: CASSLRGDQPQNF.

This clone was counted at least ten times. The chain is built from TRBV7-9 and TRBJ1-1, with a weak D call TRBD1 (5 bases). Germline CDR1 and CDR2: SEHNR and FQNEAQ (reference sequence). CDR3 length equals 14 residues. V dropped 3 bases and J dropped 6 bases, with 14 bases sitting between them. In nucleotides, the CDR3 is TGTGCCAGCAGCTTCGAGGGGATTAGCGCTGAAGCTTTCTTT. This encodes CASSFEGISAEAFF.

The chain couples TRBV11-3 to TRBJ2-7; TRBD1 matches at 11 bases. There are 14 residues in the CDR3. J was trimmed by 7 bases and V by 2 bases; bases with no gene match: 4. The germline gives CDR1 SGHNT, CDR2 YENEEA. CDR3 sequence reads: CASSLRTGGGEQYF. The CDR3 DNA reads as TGTGCCAGCAGCTTAAGGACAGGGGGCGGTGAGCAGTACTTC.

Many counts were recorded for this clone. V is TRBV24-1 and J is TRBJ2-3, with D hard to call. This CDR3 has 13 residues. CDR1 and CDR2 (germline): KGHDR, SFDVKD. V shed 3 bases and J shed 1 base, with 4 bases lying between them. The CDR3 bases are TGTGCCACCAGTGATAGTGGCACAGATACGCAGTATTTT. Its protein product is CATSDSGTDTQYF.

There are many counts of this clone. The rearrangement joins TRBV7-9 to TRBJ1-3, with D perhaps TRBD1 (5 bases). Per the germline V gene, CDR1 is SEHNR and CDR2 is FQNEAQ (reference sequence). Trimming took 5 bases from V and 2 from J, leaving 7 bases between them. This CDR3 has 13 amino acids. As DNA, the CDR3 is TGTGCCAGCAGCAGGGGCACTGGAAACACCATATATTTT. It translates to CASSRGTGNTIYF.

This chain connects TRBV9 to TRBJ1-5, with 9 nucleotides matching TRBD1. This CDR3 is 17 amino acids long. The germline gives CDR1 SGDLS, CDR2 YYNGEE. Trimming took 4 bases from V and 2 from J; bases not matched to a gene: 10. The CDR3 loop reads CASSRTTGGFGNQPQHF. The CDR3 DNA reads TGTGCCAGCAGCCGGACAACAGGGGGCTTTGGCAATCAGCCCCAGCATTTT.

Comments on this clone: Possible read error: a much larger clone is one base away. CDR3 sequence reads: CSARGGRGDEQFF. CDR3 DNA: TGCAGTGCTAGAGGCGGGAGAGGGGATGAGCAGTTCTTC. V and J are TRBV20-1 and TRBJ2-1; TRBD2 aligns across 7 bases. The V and J ends lost 1 base and 8 bases, in that order; junction bases with no gene match: 5. The CDR3 spans 13 residues. Germline values: CDR1 DFQATT, CDR2 SNEGSKA (reference sequence).

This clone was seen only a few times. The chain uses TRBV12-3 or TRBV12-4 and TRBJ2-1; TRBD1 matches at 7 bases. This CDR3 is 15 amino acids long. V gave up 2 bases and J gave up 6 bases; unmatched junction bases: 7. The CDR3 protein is CASSLMDRRPNEQFF. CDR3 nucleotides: TGTGCCAGCAGTTTAATGGACAGGCGGCCCAATGAGCAGTTCTTC.

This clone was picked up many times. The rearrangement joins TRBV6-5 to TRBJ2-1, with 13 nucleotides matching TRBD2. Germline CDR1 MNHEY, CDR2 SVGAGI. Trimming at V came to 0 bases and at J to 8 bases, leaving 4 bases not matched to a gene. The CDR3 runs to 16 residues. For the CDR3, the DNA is TGTGCCAGCAGTTACTCACTAGCGGGAGGGAAAGATGAGCAGTTCTTC. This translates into CASSYSLAGGKDEQFF.